The TCR beta chain described here comes from a study of human T cells and chemical hapten exposure. This clonotype has at least ten counts. Germline CDR1 and CDR2: DFQATT and SNEGSKA (reference sequence). This CDR3 has 15 amino acids. The V and J ends lost 5 bases and 0 bases, in that order; junction bases with no gene match: 3. Documented time point: patch test 3, about 24 weeks after DPC sensitization. Treatment denoted: therapeutic diphenylcyclopropenone sensitization with weekly scalp DPC. One entry per CDR3 protein, called by TCRdb with MiXCR from the RACE reads. Found here are 27,000 or so distinct CDR3 sequences, 4.5% to 7.5% of them singletons; the top ten hold around 6%.

This sample comprised whole blood, obtained in connection with sensitization to the hapten diphenylcyclopropenone (DPC). This sequence was found in a man younger than 45 with alopecia areata. Some clones in this sample may be carry-over from other donors' samples. The chain links TRBV20-1 to TRBJ2-7; 14 bases agree with TRBD2. The CDR3 DNA reads as TGCAGTGCTTGGGGGACTAGCGGGAGCTCCTACGAGCAGTACTTC. Protein: CSAWGTSGSSYEQYF.